This passage covers 7 T cell receptor beta chains from one sample sequenced in a study of T cells in Graves' hyperthyroidism and ophthalmopathy. TCR beta CDR3 regions were amplified from RNA. When the TCR CDR3 underwent first-round RT-PCR, the HTBI primer set was used. MiXCR was run by TCRdb on the multiplex PCR reads, yielding one entry per CDR3 protein. The sample lists approximately 380,000 distinct CDR3 sequences, about 14% occurring once. The sequenced material came from blood. These receptors were collected from a middle-aged man with Graves' ophthalmopathy.

This clonotype was seen repeatedly, ten times or more. V usage is TRBV20-1 and J usage is TRBJ2-6; TRBD2 matches 10 bases. The J segment lost 8 bases and the V segment lost 5 bases, leaving 3 bases of the junction unmatched. Germline V gives CDR1 DFQATT, CDR2 SNEGSKA (reference sequence). This CDR3 comprises 13 residues. The CDR3 protein is CSAQREGSNVLTF. The CDR3 bases are TGCAGTGCTCAGCGGGAGGGCTCCAACGTCCTGACTTTC.

Only a few counts were recorded for this clonotype. The V and J genes are TRBV5-1 and TRBJ2-3; the D is unclear. Germline V lookup: CDR1 SGHRS, CDR2 YFSETQ. CDR3 size: 14 residues. The germline V and J ends were trimmed by 0 bases and 1 base, with 6 bases remaining between them. CDR3 in DNA: TGCGCCAGCAGCTTGGTAAGCGGCACAGATACGCAGTATTTT. Protein sequence: CASSLVSGTDTQYF.

This clonotype has at least ten counts. This rearrangement joins TRBV20-1 to TRBJ1-2; no clear D. The ends were cut back, 0 bases at V and 4 bases at J, with 9 bases in the middle. CDR3 size: 13 residues. Germline V gene data show CDR1 as DFQATT and CDR2 as SNEGSKA (reference sequence). In nucleotides, the CDR3 is TGCAGTGCTAGAGATCATAGAAGCTATGGCTACACCTTC. Its protein product is CSARDHRSYGYTF.

This chain uses TRBV25-1 with TRBJ2-3; possibly TRBD2 for D (5 bases). The V end was cut by 4 bases, the J end by 2 bases, with 16 bases between. The length of the CDR3 is 16 residues. In germline, CDR1 is MGHDK, CDR2 SYGVNS. The CDR3 region is CASSARFRDPTDTQYF. CDR3 nucleotide sequence: TGTGCCAGCAGTGCCCGGTTCCGGGATCCCACAGATACGCAGTATTTT.

This clonotype showed up many times. The chain combines TRBV2 with TRBJ2-7; 9 bases match TRBD1. The CDR3 sequence is 13 residues long. Germline V CDR1 and CDR2: SNHLY, FYNNEI. V gave up 8 bases and J gave up 5 bases; unmatched junction bases: 7. CDR3 sequence reads: CASVRDRDNEQYF. The CDR3 nucleotides are TGTGCCAGCGTCCGGGACAGGGACAACGAGCAGTACTTC.

The chain combines TRBV29-1 with TRBJ2-2; 7 bases map to TRBD2. V trimming: 4 bases; J trimming: 5 bases; junction bases outside the gene matches: 16. Per the germline V gene, CDR1 is SQVTM and CDR2 is ANQGSEA. The CDR3 has 17 residues. The CDR3: CSVALGLVQPFTGELFF. The CDR3 DNA sequence: TGCAGCGTTGCCCTAGGACTAGTTCAACCCTTTACCGGGGAGCTGTTTTTT.

This clonotype was detected many times. The CDR3 loop is CASSFSLSVSAKLETQYF. CDR3 nucleotide sequence: TGTGCCAGCAGCTTTAGCTTGAGTGTTAGCGCGAAACTGGAGACCCAGTACTTC. This chain uses TRBV11-2 with TRBJ2-5, with a possible D match to TRBD2 (5 bases). Germline V CDR1 and CDR2: SGHAT, FQNNGV. V was trimmed by 3 bases and J by 5 bases, leaving 25 bases between them. The CDR3 sequence is 18 residues long.